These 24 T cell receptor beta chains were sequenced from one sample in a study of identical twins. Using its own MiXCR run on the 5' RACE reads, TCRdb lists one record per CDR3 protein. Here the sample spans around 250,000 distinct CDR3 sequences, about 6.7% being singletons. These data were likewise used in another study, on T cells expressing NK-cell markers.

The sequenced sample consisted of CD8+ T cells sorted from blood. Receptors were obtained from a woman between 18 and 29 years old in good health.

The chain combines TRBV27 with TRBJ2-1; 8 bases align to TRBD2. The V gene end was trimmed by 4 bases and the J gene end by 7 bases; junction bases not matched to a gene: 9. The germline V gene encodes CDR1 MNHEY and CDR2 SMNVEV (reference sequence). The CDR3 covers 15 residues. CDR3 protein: CASSYGRGAGNEQFF. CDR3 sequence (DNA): TGTGCCAGCAGTTATGGGCGGGGGGCCGGGAATGAGCAGTTCTTC.

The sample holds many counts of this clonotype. The CDR3 reads CASSETGLAANIQYF. The CDR3 DNA reads as TGTGCCAGCAGCGAAACGGGACTAGCGGCAAACATTCAGTACTTC. V usage is TRBV27 and J usage is TRBJ2-4, with TRBD2 matching 11 bases. V lost 6 bases and J lost 6; bases outside the gene matches: 7. CDR3 length equals 15 residues. The germline V gene has CDR1 MNHEY and CDR2 SMNVEV (reference sequence).

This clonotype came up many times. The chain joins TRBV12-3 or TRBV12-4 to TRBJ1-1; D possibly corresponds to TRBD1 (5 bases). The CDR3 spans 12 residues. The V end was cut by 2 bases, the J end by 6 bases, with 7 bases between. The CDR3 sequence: CASSLPGAEAFF. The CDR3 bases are TGTGCCAGCAGTTTACCGGGGGCTGAAGCTTTCTTT.

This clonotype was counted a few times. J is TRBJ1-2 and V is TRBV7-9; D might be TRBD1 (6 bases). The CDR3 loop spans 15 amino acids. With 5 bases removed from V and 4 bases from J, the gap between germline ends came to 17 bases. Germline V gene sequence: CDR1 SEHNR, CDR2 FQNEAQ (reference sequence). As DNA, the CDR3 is TGTGCCAGCAGCCCGGGGGACACCGGAGTCTATGGCTACACCTTC. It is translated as CASSPGDTGVYGYTF.

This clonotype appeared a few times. The DNA of the CDR3 is TGCAGCGTTGAAGTGACAGGGGAGTCCTACAATGAGCAGTTCTTC. Translating gives CSVEVTGESYNEQFF. The chain couples TRBV29-1 to TRBJ2-1, with 8 bases identical to TRBD1. V lost 1 base and J lost 1; bases outside the gene matches: 3. The CDR3 totals 15 residues. Germline V gives CDR1 SQVTM, CDR2 ANQGSEA.

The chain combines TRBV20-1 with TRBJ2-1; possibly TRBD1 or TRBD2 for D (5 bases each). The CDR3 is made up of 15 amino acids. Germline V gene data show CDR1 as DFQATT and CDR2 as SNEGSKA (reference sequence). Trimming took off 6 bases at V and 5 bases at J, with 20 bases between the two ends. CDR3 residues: CSADAGTQGDNEQFF. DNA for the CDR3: TGCAGTGCCGACGCCGGGACCCAGGGAGACAATGAGCAGTTCTTC.

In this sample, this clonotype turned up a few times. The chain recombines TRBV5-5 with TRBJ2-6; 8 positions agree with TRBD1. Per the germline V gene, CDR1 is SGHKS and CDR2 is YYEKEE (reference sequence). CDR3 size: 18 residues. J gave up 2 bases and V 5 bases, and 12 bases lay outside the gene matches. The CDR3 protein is CASRDATTGEAGANVLTF. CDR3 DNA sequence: TGTGCCAGCAGGGATGCGACGACAGGGGAGGCTGGGGCCAACGTCCTGACTTTC. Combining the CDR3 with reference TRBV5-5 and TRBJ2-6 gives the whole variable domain DAGVTQSPTHLIKTRGQQVTLRCSPISGHKSVSWYQQVLGQGPQFIFQYYEKEERGRGNFPDRFSARQFPNYSSELNVNALLLGDSALYLCASRDATTGEAGANVLTFGAGSRLTVL.

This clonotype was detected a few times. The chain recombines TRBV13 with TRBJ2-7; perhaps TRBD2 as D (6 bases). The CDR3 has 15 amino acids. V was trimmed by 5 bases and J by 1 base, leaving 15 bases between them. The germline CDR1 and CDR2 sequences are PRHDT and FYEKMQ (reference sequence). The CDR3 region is CASSGTGTDSYEQYF. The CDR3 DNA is TGTGCCAGCAGCGGGACCGGGACTGATTCCTACGAGCAGTACTTC. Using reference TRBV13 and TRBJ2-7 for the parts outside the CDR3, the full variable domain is AAGVIQSPRHLIKEKRETATLKCYPIPRHDTVYWYQQGPGQDPQFLISFYEKMQSDKGSIPDRFSAQQFSDYHSELNMSSLELGDSALYFCASSGTGTDSYEQYFGPGTRLTVT.

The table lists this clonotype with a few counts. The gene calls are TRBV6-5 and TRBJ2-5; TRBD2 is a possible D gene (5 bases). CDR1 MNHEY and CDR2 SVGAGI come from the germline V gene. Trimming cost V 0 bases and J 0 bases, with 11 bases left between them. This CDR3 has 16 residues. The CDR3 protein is CASSYSPGEYQETQYF. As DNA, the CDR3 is TGTGCCAGCAGTTACTCCCCTGGGGAGTACCAAGAGACCCAGTACTTC.

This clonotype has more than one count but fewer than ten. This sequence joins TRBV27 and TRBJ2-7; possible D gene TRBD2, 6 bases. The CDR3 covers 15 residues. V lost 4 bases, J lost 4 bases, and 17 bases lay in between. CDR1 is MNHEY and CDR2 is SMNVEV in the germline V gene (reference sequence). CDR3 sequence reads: CASSSPGGALYEQYF. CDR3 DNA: TGTGCCAGCAGTTCGCCCGGAGGGGCGCTTTACGAGCAGTACTTC.

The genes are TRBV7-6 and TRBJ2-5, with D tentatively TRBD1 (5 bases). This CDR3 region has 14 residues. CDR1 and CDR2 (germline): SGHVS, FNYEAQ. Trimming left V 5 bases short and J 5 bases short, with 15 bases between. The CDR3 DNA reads TGTGCCAGCAGCCAACTACAGGAGATGGAGACCCAGTACTTC. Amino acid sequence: CASSQLQEMETQYF. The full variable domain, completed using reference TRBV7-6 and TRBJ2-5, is GAGVSQSPRYKVTKRGQDVALRCDPISGHVSLYWYRQALGQGPEFLTYFNYEAQQDKSGLPNDRFSAERPEGSISTLTIQRTEQRDSAMYRCASSQLQEMETQYFGPGTRLLVL.

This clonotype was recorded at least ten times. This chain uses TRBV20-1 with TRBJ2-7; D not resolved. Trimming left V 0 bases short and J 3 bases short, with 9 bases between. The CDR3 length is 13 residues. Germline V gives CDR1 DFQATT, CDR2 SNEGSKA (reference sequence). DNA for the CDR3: TGCAGTGCTAGAGATCTAACCGGCTACGAGCAGTACTTC. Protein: CSARDLTGYEQYF.

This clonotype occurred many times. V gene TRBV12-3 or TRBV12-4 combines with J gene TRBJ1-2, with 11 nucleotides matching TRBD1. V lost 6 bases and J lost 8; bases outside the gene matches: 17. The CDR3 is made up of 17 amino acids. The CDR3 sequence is CASSSEPGTGGRGGYTF. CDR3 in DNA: TGTGCCAGCAGCAGTGAGCCCGGGACAGGGGGACGGGGAGGCTACACCTTC.

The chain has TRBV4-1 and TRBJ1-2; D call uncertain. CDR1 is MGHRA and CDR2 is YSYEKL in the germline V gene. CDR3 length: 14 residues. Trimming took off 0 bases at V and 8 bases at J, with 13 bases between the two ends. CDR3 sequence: CASSQDAGSRGYTF. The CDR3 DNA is TGCGCCAGCAGCCAAGATGCGGGTAGTCGCGGCTACACCTTC.

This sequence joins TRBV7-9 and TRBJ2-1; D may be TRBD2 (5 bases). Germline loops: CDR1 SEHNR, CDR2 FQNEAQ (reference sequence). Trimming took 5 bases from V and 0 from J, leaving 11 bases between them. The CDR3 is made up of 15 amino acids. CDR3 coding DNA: TGTGCCAGCAGCCCGGACTTGAGCTCCTACAATGAGCAGTTCTTC. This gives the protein CASSPDLSSYNEQFF.

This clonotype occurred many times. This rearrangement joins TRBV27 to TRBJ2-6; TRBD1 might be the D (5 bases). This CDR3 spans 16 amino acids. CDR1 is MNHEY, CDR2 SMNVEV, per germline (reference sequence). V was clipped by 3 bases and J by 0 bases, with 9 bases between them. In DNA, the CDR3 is TGTGCCAGCAGTTTCCAGGGAAGCTCTGGGGCCAACGTCCTGACTTTC. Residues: CASSFQGSSGANVLTF.

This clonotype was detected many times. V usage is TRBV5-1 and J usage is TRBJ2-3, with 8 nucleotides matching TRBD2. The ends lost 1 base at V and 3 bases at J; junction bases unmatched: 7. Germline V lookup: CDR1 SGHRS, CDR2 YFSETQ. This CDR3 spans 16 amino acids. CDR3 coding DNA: TGCGCCAGCAGCTTGTTCGGGCTAGCGGGTACAGATACGCAGTATTTT. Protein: CASSLFGLAGTDTQYF.

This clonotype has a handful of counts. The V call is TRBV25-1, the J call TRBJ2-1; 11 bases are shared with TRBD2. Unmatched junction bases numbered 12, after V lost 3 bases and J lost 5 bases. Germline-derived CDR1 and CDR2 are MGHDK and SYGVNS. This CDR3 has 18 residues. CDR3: CASSDLRLAGGPNNEQFF. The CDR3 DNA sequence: TGTGCCAGCAGTGATTTGAGGCTAGCGGGAGGACCTAACAATGAGCAGTTCTTC.

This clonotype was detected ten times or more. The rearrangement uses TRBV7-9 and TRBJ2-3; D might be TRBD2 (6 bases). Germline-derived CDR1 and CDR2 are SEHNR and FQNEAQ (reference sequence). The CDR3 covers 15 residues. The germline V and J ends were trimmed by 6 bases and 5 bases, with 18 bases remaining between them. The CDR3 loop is CASSGGTPEGDTQYF. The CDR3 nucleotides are TGTGCCAGCAGTGGCGGGACCCCCGAGGGAGATACGCAGTATTTT. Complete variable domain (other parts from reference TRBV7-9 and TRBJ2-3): DTGVSQNPRHKITKRGQNVTFRCDPISEHNRLYWYRQTLGQGPEFLTYFQNEAQLEKSRLLSDRFSAERPKGSFSTLEIQRTEQGDSAMYLCASSGGTPEGDTQYFGPGTRLTVL.

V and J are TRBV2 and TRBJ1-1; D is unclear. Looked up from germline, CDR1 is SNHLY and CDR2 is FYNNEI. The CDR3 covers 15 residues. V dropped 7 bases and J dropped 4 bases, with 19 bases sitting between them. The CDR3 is CASTHPGWYATEAFF. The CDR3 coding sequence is TGTGCCAGCACCCACCCTGGGTGGTATGCCACTGAAGCTTTCTTT.

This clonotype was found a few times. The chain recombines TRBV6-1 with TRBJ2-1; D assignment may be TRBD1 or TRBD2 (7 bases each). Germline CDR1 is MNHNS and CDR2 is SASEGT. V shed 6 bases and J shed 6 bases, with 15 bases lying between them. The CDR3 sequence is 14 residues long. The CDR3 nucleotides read TGTGCCAGCAGGCGGGCAGGGGGGGCCAATGAGCAGTTCTTC. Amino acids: CASRRAGGANEQFF.

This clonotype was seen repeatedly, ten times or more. The CDR3 reads CASSYGQGGYEQYF. Written as DNA, the CDR3 is TGTGCCAGCAGTTATGGGCAGGGTGGATACGAGCAGTACTTC. The rearrangement links TRBV6-5 to TRBJ2-7, with D perhaps matching TRBD1 (5 bases). V dropped 3 bases and J dropped 4 bases, with 13 bases sitting between them. Per germline, CDR1 MNHEY and CDR2 SVGAGI. This CDR3 has 14 amino acids.

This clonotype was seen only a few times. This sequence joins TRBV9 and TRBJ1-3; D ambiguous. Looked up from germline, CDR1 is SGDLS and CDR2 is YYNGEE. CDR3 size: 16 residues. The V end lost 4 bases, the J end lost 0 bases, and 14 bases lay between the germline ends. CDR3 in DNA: TGTGCCAGCAGCTCATTCGCCCAGCCCTCTGGAAACACCATATATTTT. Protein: CASSSFAQPSGNTIYF.

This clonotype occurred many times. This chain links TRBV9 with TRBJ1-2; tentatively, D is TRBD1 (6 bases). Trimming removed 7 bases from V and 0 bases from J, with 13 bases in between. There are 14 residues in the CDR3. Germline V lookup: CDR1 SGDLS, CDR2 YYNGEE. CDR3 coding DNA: TGTGCCAGCCTCGGGGGGGCCTCTAACTATGGCTACACCTTC. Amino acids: CASLGGASNYGYTF. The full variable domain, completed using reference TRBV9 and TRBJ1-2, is DSGVTQTPKHLITATGQRVTLRCSPRSGDLSVYWYQQSLDQGLQFLIQYYNGEERAKGNILERFSAQQFPDLHSELNLSSLELGDSALYFCASLGGASNYGYTFGSGTRLTVV.